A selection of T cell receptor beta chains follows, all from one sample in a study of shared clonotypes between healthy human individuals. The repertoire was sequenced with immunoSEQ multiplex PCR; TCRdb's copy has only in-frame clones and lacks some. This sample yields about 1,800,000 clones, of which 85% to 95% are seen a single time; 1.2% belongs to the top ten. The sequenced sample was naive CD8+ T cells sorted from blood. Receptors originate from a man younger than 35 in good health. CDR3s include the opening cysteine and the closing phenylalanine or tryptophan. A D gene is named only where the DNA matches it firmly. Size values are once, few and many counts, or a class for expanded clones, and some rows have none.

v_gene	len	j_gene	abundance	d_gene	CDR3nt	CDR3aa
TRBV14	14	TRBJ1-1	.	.	TGTGCCAGCAGCCACCTGATCGGGCAGACTGAAGCTTTCTTT	CASSHLIGQTEAFF
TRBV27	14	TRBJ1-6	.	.	TGTGCCAGCAGTTTATTAGGGGCGGATTCACCCCTCCACTTT	CASSLLGADSPLHF
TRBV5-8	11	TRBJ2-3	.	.	TGTGCCAGCGGGTTTTTGGATACGCAGTATTTT	CASGFLDTQYF
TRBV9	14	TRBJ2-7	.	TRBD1	TGTGCCAGCGCAAGCTTTGACAGGGGGGACGAGCAGTACTTC	CASASFDRGDEQYF
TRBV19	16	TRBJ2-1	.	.	TGTGCCAGTAGTATTGGGGCGGTGGGTCCCCTCAATGAGCAGTTCTTC	CASSIGAVGPLNEQFF
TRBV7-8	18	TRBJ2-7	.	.	TGTGCCAGCAGCGGTACGACTCTAGCGTCACCTTACTCCTACGAGCAGTACTTC	CASSGTTLASPYSYEQYF
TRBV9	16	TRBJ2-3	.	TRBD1	TGTGCCAGCAGCGACCCGGACAGGCAATATTCAGATACGCAGTATTTT	CASSDPDRQYSDTQYF
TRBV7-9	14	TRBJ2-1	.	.	TGTGCCAGCAGCTCTCGGGGGCTCTTGGATGAGCAGTTCTTC	CASSSRGLLDEQFF
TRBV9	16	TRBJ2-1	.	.	TGTGCCAGCAGCGTAGGGGTTATGGAGAATTCCAATGAGCAGTTCTTC	CASSVGVMENSNEQFF
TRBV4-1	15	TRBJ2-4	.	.	TGCGCCAGCAGCCAAGTGGAGGGGAAAGATAACATTCAGTACTTC	CASSQVEGKDNIQYF
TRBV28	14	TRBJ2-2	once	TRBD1	TGTGCCACCAAACAGGGGGTGAAGACCGGGGAGCTGTTTTTT	CATKQGVKTGELFF
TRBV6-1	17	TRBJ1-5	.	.	TGTGCCAGCAGTGAACTAGTAGGACGCCTAGGCAATCAGCCCCAGCATTTT	CASSELVGRLGNQPQHF
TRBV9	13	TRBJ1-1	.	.	TGTGCCAGCTCCCGGGGGGTCGGCACTGAAGCTTTCTTT	CASSRGVGTEAFF
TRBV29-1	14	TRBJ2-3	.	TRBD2	TGCAGCGTTGTTGCGCGGGGGGGCGGAGATACGCAGTATTTT	CSVVARGGGDTQYF
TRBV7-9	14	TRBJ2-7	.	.	TGTGCCAGCAGCCCGCATCAGGGAGGTTACGAGCAGTACTTC	CASSPHQGGYEQYF
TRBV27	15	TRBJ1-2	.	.	TGTGCCAGCAGTTTAAAAGGGGTCGGAAACTATGGCTACACCTTC	CASSLKGVGNYGYTF
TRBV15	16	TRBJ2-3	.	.	TGTGCCACCAGCAGGGAGGGGCAGGGGGTCACAGATACGCAGTATTTT	CATSREGQGVTDTQYF
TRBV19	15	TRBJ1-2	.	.	TGTGCCAGTAGTCTCGGGCAGTCCCTAGGGTATGGCTACACCTTC	CASSLGQSLGYGYTF
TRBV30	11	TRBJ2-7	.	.	TGTGCCTGGAGTGAAGGAGTCGAGCAGTACTTC	CAWSEGVEQYF
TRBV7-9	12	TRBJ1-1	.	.	TGTGCCAGCAGCTTTGTGGGCACTGAAGCTTTCTTT	CASSFVGTEAFF
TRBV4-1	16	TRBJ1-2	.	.	TGCGCCAGCAGCCAAGATCAAAATCTTATTAACTATGGCTACACCTTC	CASSQDQNLINYGYTF
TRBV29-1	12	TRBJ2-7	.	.	TGCAGCGTTGTTTCAGCTACCTACGAGCAGTACTTC	CSVVSATYEQYF
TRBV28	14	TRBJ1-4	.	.	TGTGCCAGCCTTCGGGACGGCCTGAATGAAAAACTGTTTTTT	CASLRDGLNEKLFF
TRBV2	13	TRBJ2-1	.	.	TGTGCCAGCAGTGGCGAACTAGGCAATGAGCAGTTCTTC	CASSGELGNEQFF
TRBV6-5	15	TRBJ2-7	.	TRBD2	TGTGCCAGCAGTTTTTCTAGCGGGAGGAGGAACGAGCAGTACTTC	CASSFSSGRRNEQYF
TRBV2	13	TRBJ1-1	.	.	TGTGCCAGCACCGAAGGGGGGGACACTGAAGCTTTCTTT	CASTEGGDTEAFF
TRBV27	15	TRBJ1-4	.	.	TGTGCCAGCAGTCTCCTCTTTACAACTAATGAAAAACTGTTTTTT	CASSLLFTTNEKLFF
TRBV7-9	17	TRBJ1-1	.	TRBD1	TGTGCCAGCAGCCCGAGGGGGGACAGGCTCGACTACACTGAAGCTTTCTTT	CASSPRGDRLDYTEAFF
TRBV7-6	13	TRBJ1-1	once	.	TGTGCCAGCAGCCTTGAGCGGGAGACTGAAGCTTTCTTT	CASSLERETEAFF
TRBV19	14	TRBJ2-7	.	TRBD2	TGTGCCAGTAGTCCGGGCGGGGGGGCCTACGAGCAGTACTTC	CASSPGGGAYEQYF
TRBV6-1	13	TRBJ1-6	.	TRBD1	TGTGCCAACCAGGGACAGGGGAATTCACCCCTCCACTTT	CANQGQGNSPLHF
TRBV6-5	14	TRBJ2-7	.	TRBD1	TGTGCCAGCAGACAGGGGGCCACCTCCTACGAGCAGTACTTC	CASRQGATSYEQYF
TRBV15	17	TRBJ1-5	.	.	TGTGCCACCAGCAGTATTCCCTGGGACTCCCCTGGGCAGCCCCAGCATTTT	CATSSIPWDSPGQPQHF
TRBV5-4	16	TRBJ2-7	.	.	TGTGCCAGCAGCTCATTCGGACGTAGTAGCTCCTACGAGCAGTACTTC	CASSSFGRSSSYEQYF
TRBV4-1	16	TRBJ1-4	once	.	TGCGCCAGCAGCCAAGATCGGGGCGGGGGTAATGAAAAACTGTTTTTT	CASSQDRGGGNEKLFF
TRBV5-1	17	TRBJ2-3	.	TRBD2	TGCGCCAGCAGCGGCGCTAGCGGGGGGGCGCCCAGGTATACGCAGTATTTT	CASSGASGGAPRYTQYF
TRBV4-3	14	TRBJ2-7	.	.	TGCGCCAGCAGCCAAGGGACGGTCTCCTACGAGCAGTACTTC	CASSQGTVSYEQYF
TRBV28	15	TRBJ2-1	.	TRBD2	TGTGCCAGCAGTCCTACTAGCGGCTCCTACAATGAGCAGTTCTTC	CASSPTSGSYNEQFF
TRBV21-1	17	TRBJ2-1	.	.	TGTGCCAGCAGCAAACCCGGGGTGGGCCCCCAACGTAATGAGCAGTTCTTC	CASSKPGVGPQRNEQFF
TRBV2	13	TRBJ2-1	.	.	TGTGCCAGCAGTGAAGACGGAGGAAATGAGCAGTTCTTC	CASSEDGGNEQFF
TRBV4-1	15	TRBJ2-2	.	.	TGCGCCAGCAGCCACATGACAGTGAACACCGGGGAGCTGTTTTTT	CASSHMTVNTGELFF
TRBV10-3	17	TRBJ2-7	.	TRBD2	TGTGCCATCAGTGACCCGGGACTAGCGGGAGGGCTGTACGAGCAGTACTTC	CAISDPGLAGGLYEQYF
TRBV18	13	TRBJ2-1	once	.	TGTGCCAGCCGAGCTGGGTCCGACAATGAGCAGTTCTTC	CASRAGSDNEQFF
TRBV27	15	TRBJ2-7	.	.	TGTGCCAGCAGTTTAAAGCTAGCCTCTACCTACGAGCAGTACTTC	CASSLKLASTYEQYF
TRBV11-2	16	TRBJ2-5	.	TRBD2	TGTGCCAGCAGCTCAGAGACTAGCGGGGGTCAAGAGACCCAGTACTTC	CASSSETSGGQETQYF
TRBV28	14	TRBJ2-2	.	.	TGTGCCAGCAGTTGGGACTTGAACACCGGGGAGCTGTTTTTT	CASSWDLNTGELFF
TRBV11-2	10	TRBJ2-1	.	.	TGTGCCAGCAGCTTAGATGAGCAGTTCTTC	CASSLDEQFF
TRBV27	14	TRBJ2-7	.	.	TGTGCCAGCAGTTTTGGTGCAGGGTGGTCCGAGCAGTACTTC	CASSFGAGWSEQYF
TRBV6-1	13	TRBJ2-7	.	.	TGTGCCAGCTCTACAGGGCGTGACTACGAGCAGTACTTC	CASSTGRDYEQYF
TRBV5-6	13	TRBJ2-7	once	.	TGTGCCAGCAGCGCGGACAGCCCCTACGAGCAGTACTTC	CASSADSPYEQYF
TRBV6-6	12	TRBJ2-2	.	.	TGTGCCAGCAGTTCAGCCACCGGGGAGCTGTTTTTT	CASSSATGELFF
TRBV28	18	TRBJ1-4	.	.	TGTGCCAGCAGTTTCCAGGGGCTGTTATCCGGAACTAATGAAAAACTGTTTTTT	CASSFQGLLSGTNEKLFF
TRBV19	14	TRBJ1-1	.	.	TGTGCCAGCGGGGACTCAGATCTGAACACTGAAGCTTTCTTT	CASGDSDLNTEAFF
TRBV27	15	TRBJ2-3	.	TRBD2	TGTGCCAGCAGTAAACTGACTAGCGGTCCAGATACGCAGTATTTT	CASSKLTSGPDTQYF
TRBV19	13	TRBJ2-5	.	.	TGTGCCAGTAGTATACAGGGGATGGGGACCCAGTACTTC	CASSIQGMGTQYF